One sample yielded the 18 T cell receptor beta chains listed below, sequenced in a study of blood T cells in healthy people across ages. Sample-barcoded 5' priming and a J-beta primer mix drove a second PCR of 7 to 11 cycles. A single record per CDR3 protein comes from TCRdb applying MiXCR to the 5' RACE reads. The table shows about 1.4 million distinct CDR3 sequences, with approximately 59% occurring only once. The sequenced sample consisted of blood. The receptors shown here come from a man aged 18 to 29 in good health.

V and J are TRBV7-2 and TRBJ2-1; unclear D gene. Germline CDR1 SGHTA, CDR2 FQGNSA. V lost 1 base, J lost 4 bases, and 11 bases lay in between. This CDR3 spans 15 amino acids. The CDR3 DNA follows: TGTGCCAGCAGCTTAGGTGTAGCCGCGTACAATGAGCAGTTCTTC. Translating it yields CASSLGVAAYNEQFF.

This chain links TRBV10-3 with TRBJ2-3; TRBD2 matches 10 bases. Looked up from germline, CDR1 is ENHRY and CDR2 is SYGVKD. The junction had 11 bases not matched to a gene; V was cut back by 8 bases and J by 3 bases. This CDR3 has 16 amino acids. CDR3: CAIRPYSGGLTDTQYF. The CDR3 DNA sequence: TGTGCCATCCGACCGTATAGCGGGGGGTTGACAGATACGCAGTATTTT.

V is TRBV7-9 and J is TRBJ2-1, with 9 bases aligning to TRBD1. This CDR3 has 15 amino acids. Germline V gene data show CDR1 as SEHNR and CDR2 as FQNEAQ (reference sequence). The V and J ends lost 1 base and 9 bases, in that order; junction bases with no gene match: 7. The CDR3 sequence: CASSLVRDRASEQFF. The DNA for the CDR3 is TGTGCCAGCAGCTTAGTGAGGGACAGGGCCTCTGAGCAGTTCTTC.

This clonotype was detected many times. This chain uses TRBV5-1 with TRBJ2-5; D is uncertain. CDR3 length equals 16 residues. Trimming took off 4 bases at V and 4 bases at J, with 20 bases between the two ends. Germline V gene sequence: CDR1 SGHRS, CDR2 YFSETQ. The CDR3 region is CASSEVMETAVETQYF. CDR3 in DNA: TGCGCCAGCAGCGAGGTAATGGAAACAGCCGTAGAGACCCAGTACTTC.

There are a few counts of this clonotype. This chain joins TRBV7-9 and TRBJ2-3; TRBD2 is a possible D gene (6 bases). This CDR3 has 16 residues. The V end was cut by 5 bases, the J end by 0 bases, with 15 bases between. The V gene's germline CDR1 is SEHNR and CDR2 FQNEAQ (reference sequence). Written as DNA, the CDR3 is TGTGCCAGCAGCCTCGGGACTTACGCTAGCACAGATACGCAGTATTTT. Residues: CASSLGTYASTDTQYF.

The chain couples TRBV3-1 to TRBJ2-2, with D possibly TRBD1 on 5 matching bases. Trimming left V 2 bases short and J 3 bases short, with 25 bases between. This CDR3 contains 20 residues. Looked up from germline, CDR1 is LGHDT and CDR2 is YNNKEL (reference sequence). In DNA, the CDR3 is TGTGCCAGCAGCCAATGGATACGAGACAGAGCCTCGTTTGACACCGGGGAGCTGTTTTTT. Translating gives CASSQWIRDRASFDTGELFF.

The CDR3 DNA reads as TGTGCCAGCAGTGATACTTCTAGCACAGATACGCAGTATTTT. Its protein product is CASSDTSSTDTQYF. The chain recombines TRBV2 with TRBJ2-3; D not resolved. V shed 3 bases and J shed 0 bases, with 7 bases lying between them. This CDR3 contains 14 residues. Germline V gene sequence: CDR1 SNHLY, CDR2 FYNNEI.

The chain's CDR3 is CSVPRPTGKNTGELFF. In DNA form, the CDR3 reads TGCAGCGTCCCCAGACCGACAGGGAAGAACACCGGGGAGCTGTTTTTT. The V gene is TRBV29-1, the J gene TRBJ2-2; 7 bases map to TRBD1. V shed 6 bases, J shed 1 base, and the junction held 11 bases outside the gene matches. The germline CDR1 and CDR2 sequences are SQVTM and ANQGSEA. This CDR3 region has 16 residues.

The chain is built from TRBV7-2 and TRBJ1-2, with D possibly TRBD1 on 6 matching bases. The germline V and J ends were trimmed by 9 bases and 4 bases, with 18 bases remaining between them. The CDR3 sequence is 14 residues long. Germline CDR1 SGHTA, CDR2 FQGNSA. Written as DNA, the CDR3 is TGTGCCAGTGCGAGGGGGGGCGCGTCCTATGGCTACACCTTC. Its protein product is CASARGGASYGYTF. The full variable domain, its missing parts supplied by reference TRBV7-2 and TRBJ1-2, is GAGVSQSPSNKVTEKGKDVELRCDPISGHTALYWYRQSLGQGLEFLIYFQGNSAPDKSGLPSDRFSAERTGGSVSTLTIQRTQQEDSAVYLCASARGGASYGYTFGSGTRLTVV.

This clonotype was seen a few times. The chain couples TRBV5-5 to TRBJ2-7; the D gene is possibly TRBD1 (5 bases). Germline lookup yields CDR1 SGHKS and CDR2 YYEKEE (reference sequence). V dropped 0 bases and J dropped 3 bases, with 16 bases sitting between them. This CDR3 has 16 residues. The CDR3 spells CASSLETGLLNYEQYF. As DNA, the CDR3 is TGTGCCAGCAGCTTGGAAACAGGCCTCTTGAACTACGAGCAGTACTTC.

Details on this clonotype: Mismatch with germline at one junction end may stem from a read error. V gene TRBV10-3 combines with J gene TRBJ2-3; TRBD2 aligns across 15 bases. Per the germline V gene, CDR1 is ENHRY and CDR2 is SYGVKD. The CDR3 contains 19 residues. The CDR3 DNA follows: TGTGCCATCAGTGAGGTTTCGGGACTAGCGGGAGGCCCCGCAGAGACGCAGTATTTT. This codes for CAISEVSGLAGGPAETQYF.

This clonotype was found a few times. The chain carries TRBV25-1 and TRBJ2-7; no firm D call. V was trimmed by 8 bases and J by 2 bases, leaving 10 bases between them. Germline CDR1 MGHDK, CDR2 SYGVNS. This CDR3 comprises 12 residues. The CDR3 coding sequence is TGTGCCAGCTCCCATACTGCCTACGAGCAGTACTTC. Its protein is CASSHTAYEQYF.

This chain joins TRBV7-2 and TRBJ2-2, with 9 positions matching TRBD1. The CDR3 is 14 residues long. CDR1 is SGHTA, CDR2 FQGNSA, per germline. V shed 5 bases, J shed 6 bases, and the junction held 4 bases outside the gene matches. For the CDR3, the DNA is TGTGCCAGCAGCCGGACAGGGGTGTCCGGGGAGCTGTTTTTT. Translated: CASSRTGVSGELFF.

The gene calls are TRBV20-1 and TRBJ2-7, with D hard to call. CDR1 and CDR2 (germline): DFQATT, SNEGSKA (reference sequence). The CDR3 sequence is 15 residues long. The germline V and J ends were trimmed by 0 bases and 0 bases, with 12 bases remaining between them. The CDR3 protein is CSARDFGSSSYEQYF. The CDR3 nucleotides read TGCAGTGCTAGAGATTTTGGTAGTAGCTCCTACGAGCAGTACTTC.

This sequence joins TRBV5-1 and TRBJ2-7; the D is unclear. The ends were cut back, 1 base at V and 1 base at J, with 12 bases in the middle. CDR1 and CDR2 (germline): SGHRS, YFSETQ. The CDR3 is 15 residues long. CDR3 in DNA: TGCGCCAGCAGCTTGTACCAAGAACCTTCCTACGAGCAGTACTTC. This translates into CASSLYQEPSYEQYF. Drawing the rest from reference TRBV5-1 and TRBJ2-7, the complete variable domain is KAGVTQTPRYLIKTRGQQVTLSCSPISGHRSVSWYQQTPGQGLQFLFEYFSETQRNKGNFPGRFSGRQFSNSRSEMNVSTLELGDSALYLCASSLYQEPSYEQYFGPGTRLTVT.

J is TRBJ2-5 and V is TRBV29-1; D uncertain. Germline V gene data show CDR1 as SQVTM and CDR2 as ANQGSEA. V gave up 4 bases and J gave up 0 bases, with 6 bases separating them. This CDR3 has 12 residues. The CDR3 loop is CSVVVNQETQYF. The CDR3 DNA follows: TGCAGCGTTGTGGTCAACCAAGAGACCCAGTACTTC.

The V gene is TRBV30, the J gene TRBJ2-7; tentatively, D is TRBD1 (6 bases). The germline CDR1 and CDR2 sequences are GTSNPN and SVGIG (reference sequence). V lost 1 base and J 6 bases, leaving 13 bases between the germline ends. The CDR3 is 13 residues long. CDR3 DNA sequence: TGTGCCTGGAGTGACAGGGTCGGTGCCGAGCAGTACTTC. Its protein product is CAWSDRVGAEQYF.

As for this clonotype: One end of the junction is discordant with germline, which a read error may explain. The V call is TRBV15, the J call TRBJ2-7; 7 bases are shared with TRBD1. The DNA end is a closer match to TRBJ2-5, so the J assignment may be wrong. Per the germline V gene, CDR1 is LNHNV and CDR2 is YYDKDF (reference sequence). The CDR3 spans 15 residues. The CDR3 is CATSIGAGGRETQYF. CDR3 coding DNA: TGCGCCACCAGCATCGGCGCAGGGGGTCGAGAGACCCAGTACTTC.